The 31 T cell receptor beta chains listed next were all sequenced from one sample in a study of blood T cells in healthy people across ages. PCR was performed a second time for 7 to 11 cycles using a sample-barcoded 5' primer and a J-beta primer mix. Each CDR3 protein is one row after TCRdb ran MiXCR on the 5' RACE reads. The sample has 750,000 to 1,000,000 distinct CDR3 sequences, 25% to 30% seen once. This same sample was also taken into another study, of T cells of mothers and their children.

Sequenced sample: blood. These receptors came from a woman aged 40 to 49 in good health.

This clonotype was observed at least ten times. The V call is TRBV5-1, the J call TRBJ2-7; D might be TRBD2 (6 bases). Germline CDR1 is SGHRS and CDR2 is YFSETQ. Trimming cost V 1 base and J 1 base, with 9 bases left between them. The CDR3 has 14 amino acids. The CDR3 DNA reads as TGCGCCAGCAGCTTGTATCGGGGGTCCTACGAGCAGTACTTC. Translating it yields CASSLYRGSYEQYF.

The genes are TRBV6-1 and TRBJ1-1; 11 positions match TRBD1. The trim removed 4 bases at V and 5 bases at J, leaving 6 bases unmatched. Per the germline V gene, CDR1 is MNHNS and CDR2 is SASEGT. The CDR3 has 15 amino acids. The CDR3 bases are TGTGCCAGCAGTGTCACCGGGACAGGGGGGACTGAAGCTTTCTTT. Protein sequence: CASSVTGTGGTEAFF.

This clonotype has a handful of counts. The genes are TRBV24-1 and TRBJ1-4; no definite D call. This CDR3 contains 15 residues. V was clipped by 6 bases and J by 0 bases, with 10 bases between them. Germline V gives CDR1 KGHDR, CDR2 SFDVKD. In DNA form, the CDR3 reads TGTGCCACCAGTCTGGGAATCGCAACTAATGAAAAACTGTTTTTT. Amino acids: CATSLGIATNEKLFF.

The rearrangement links TRBV20-1 to TRBJ2-1; 7 bases line up with TRBD2. In germline, CDR1 is DFQATT, CDR2 SNEGSKA (reference sequence). The CDR3 contains 13 residues. J gave up 5 bases and V 4 bases, and 5 bases lay outside the gene matches. CDR3 protein: CSAITGGNNEQFF. CDR3 nucleotides: TGCAGTGCTATAACGGGAGGCAACAATGAGCAGTTCTTC.

In the case of this clonotype: The junction and the germline gene differ at one end; a read error may be behind it. This rearrangement joins TRBV7-2 to TRBJ2-1; unclear D gene. Germline values: CDR1 SGHTA, CDR2 FQGNSA. CDR3 length: 14 amino acids. For the CDR3, the DNA is TGTGCCGGCAGCTTTGACCTCCCCCCTAATGAGCAGTTCTTC. It translates to CAGSFDLPPNEQFF.

This clonotype was found many times. The chain is built from TRBV4-3 and TRBJ2-7; weak D call: TRBD1 (5 bases). V lost 2 bases to trimming and J lost 1 base, with 9 bases between them. Germline CDR1 is LGHNA and CDR2 is YSLEER. This CDR3 has 14 amino acids. The chain's CDR3 is CASSQLDRSYEQYF. In DNA form, the CDR3 reads TGCGCCAGCAGCCAACTTGACAGATCCTACGAGCAGTACTTC.

In regard to this clonotype: Its ends do not fully match the called genes, so a read error is possible. The V call is TRBV19, the J call TRBJ1-3; D ambiguous. From germline, CDR1 is LNHDA and CDR2 SQIVND (reference sequence). This CDR3 comprises 15 residues. CDR3 in DNA: TGTGCCAGTAGTATAGCTCGCAGCTCTGGAAACACCCTATATTTT. Amino acid sequence: CASSIARSSGNTLYF.

V and J are TRBV21-1 and TRBJ1-4; the table calls TRBD1, which could not be checked here. TRBV21-1 is a pseudogene. The CDR3 length is 18 residues. The CDR3 loop is CASSFGTPGAASNEKLFF. The CDR3 DNA sequence: TGTGCCAGCAGCTTTGGTACCCCGGGGGCGGCATCTAATGAAAAACTGTTTTTT.

This clonotype was picked up a small number of times. The rearrangement links TRBV4-2 to TRBJ2-6; D is uncertain. V dropped 5 bases and J dropped 0 bases, with 11 bases sitting between them. The CDR3 covers 16 residues. The germline V gene encodes CDR1 LGHNA and CDR2 YNFKEQ. The CDR3 here is CASSRLGSSGANVLTF. The CDR3, as DNA: TGTGCCAGCAGCAGATTAGGAAGCTCTGGGGCCAACGTCCTGACTTTC.

A few counts support this clonotype. CDR3 DNA: TGTGCCAGCAGCTGGGGAAGTCTAGTTAAAGAGACCCAGTACTTC. This sequence encodes CASSWGSLVKETQYF. The V gene is TRBV25-1, the J gene TRBJ2-5; no clear D gene. With 6 bases removed from V and 3 bases from J, the gap between germline ends came to 17 bases. This CDR3 spans 15 amino acids. The V gene's germline CDR1 is MGHDK and CDR2 SYGVNS. Together with reference TRBV25-1 and TRBJ2-5, the CDR3 gives the full variable domain: EADIYQTPRYLVIGTGKKITLECSQTMGHDKMYWYQQDPGMELHLIHYSYGVNSTEKGDLSSESTVSRIRTEHFPLTLESARPSHTSQYLCASSWGSLVKETQYFGPGTRLLVL.

This chain connects TRBV28 to TRBJ1-5; 8 bases map to TRBD1. CDR1 and CDR2 from the germline V gene are MDHEN and SYDVKM. J lost 9 bases, V lost 6 bases, and 19 bases had no gene match. The CDR3 loop spans 17 amino acids. Here the CDR3 DNA reads TGTGCCAGCAGGCGGACAGGGAACCTACTGAGCCTTTTGCCCCAGCATTTT. Protein: CASRRTGNLLSLLPQHF.

This chain uses TRBV20-1 with TRBJ1-5; no clear D gene. With 2 bases removed from V and 6 bases from J, the gap between germline ends came to 11 bases. The CDR3 has 13 amino acids. The germline CDR1 and CDR2 sequences are DFQATT and SNEGSKA (reference sequence). The CDR3 protein is CSARSTRGQPQHF. Written as DNA, the CDR3 is TGCAGTGCTAGATCCACGAGAGGTCAGCCCCAGCATTTT.

This clonotype was observed many times. The chain joins TRBV18 to TRBJ2-1; D unclear. Germline CDR1 KGHSH, CDR2 LQKENI. There are 12 residues in the CDR3. V was shortened by 2 bases and J by 15 bases, with 14 bases between the two germline ends. The CDR3 coding sequence is TGTGCCAGCTCACCATCAGTCGATTCGTGGTTCTTC. Encoded protein: CASSPSVDSWFF.

J is TRBJ2-7 and V is TRBV28, with no clear D. The ends were cut back, 6 bases at V and 2 bases at J, with 17 bases in the middle. CDR1 and CDR2 from the germline V gene are MDHEN and SYDVKM. The CDR3 runs to 15 residues. CDR3 DNA: TGTGCCAGCAGGGAAGGGTTTGGGCTGACCTACGAGCAGTACTTC. It codes for CASREGFGLTYEQYF.

The V and J genes are TRBV12-3 or TRBV12-4 and TRBJ2-1; perhaps D is TRBD1 or TRBD2 (5 bases each). Trimming left V 5 bases short and J 2 bases short, with 13 bases between. The CDR3 has 15 amino acids. The CDR3: CASSRQRPTYNEQFF. The CDR3 DNA reads as TGTGCCAGCAGTCGACAGCGGCCAACCTACAATGAGCAGTTCTTC.

CDR3 loop: CASRDPGFVAKNIQYF. The CDR3 DNA reads as TGTGCCAGCAGGGACCCAGGATTCGTAGCCAAAAACATTCAGTACTTC. The chain joins TRBV7-2 to TRBJ2-4; D remains ambiguous. Deletions cut 6 bases from V and 0 bases from J, with 15 bases between. In germline, CDR1 is SGHTA, CDR2 FQGNSA. This CDR3 comprises 16 residues.

CDR3 amino acids: CASSRGTAENYGYTF. Written as DNA, the CDR3 is TGTGCCAGCAGCCGGGGGACAGCCGAAAACTATGGCTACACCTTC. The chain is built from TRBV3-1 and TRBJ1-2, with 7 positions matching TRBD1. Germline V gives CDR1 LGHDT, CDR2 YNNKEL (reference sequence). V lost 4 bases to trimming and J lost 2 bases; unmatched junction nucleotides: 7. This CDR3 is 15 amino acids long.

The sample holds a few counts of this clonotype. The rearrangement links TRBV20-1 to TRBJ1-2; TRBD1 matches at 7 bases. This CDR3 contains 11 residues. Germline CDR1 is DFQATT and CDR2 is SNEGSKA (reference sequence). V lost 2 bases, J lost 13 bases, and 7 bases stayed unmatched. CDR3 nucleotides: TGCAGTGCTAGAACAGGGACAGAGGCCACCTTC. Protein sequence: CSARTGTEATF.

This clonotype occurred a few times. This chain joins TRBV7-2 and TRBJ2-1; TRBD1 matches 9 bases. With V trimmed by 4 bases and J by 10 bases, 5 bases remained unmatched. Germline loops: CDR1 SGHTA, CDR2 FQGNSA. The CDR3 extends over 13 amino acids. The chain's CDR3 is CASSSQGAGEQFF. The CDR3 nucleotides are TGTGCCAGCAGCTCACAGGGGGCTGGAGAGCAGTTCTTC.

This clonotype was seen only once. The V and J genes are TRBV12-3 or TRBV12-4 and TRBJ2-3, with TRBD2 identical over 13 bases. The V and J ends lost 5 bases and 3 bases, in that order; junction bases with no gene match: 8. This CDR3 comprises 17 residues. The CDR3: CASSPRTSGGMTDTQYF. The CDR3 DNA is TGTGCCAGCAGTCCCCGGACTAGCGGGGGAATGACAGATACGCAGTATTTT.

This clonotype was seen only a few times. The genes are TRBV29-1 and TRBJ2-3, with D possibly matching TRBD1 (5 bases). The CDR3 consists of 14 residues. The germline gives CDR1 SQVTM, CDR2 ANQGSEA. V lost 4 bases, J lost 0 bases, and 11 bases lay in between. The CDR3 DNA is TGCAGCGTTGTCCAGGGAAGGAGCACAGATACGCAGTATTTT. Amino acid sequence: CSVVQGRSTDTQYF.

Only a few counts were recorded for this clonotype. V usage is TRBV9 and J usage is TRBJ2-3; D remains unclear. CDR3 length: 16 amino acids. CDR1 is SGDLS, CDR2 YYNGEE, per germline. The V end was cut by 0 bases, the J end by 4 bases, with 15 bases between. The CDR3 here is CASSVAGSLVSDTQYF. CDR3 nucleotide sequence: TGTGCCAGCAGCGTAGCTGGGTCGTTAGTTTCAGATACGCAGTATTTT.

This clonotype was seen ten or more times. The rearrangement uses TRBV7-2 and TRBJ2-3; 10 bases agree with TRBD2. The CDR3 totals 16 residues. CDR1 SGHTA and CDR2 FQGNSA come from the germline V gene. V dropped 0 bases and J dropped 10; count of bases not matched to a gene: 10. DNA of the CDR3: TGTGCCAGCAGCTTAGCACAAGGGAGCGGGGGGGCGTCGCAGTATTTT. The encoded protein is CASSLAQGSGGASQYF. Combining the CDR3 with reference TRBV7-2 and TRBJ2-3 gives the whole variable domain GAGVSQSPSNKVTEKGKDVELRCDPISGHTALYWYRQSLGQGLEFLIYFQGNSAPDKSGLPSDRFSAERTGGSVSTLTIQRTQQEDSAVYLCASSLAQGSGGASQYFGPGTRLTVL.

Points on this clonotype: The conserved phenylalanine or tryptophan is not found at the CDR3 terminus, so this likely reflects a read error. The V gene is TRBV10-3, the J gene TRBJ1-6, with 10 bases that match TRBD1. V was pared by 2 bases and J by 9 bases, with 10 bases of the junction left unmatched. Germline V CDR1 and CDR2: ENHRY, SYGVKD. The CDR3 covers 17 residues. The CDR3 coding sequence is TGTGCCATCAGTGAGGGAGACAGGGGGCGCGATGGTTCACCCCTCCACTTG. It translates to CAISEGDRGRDGSPLHL.

This clonotype was found a few times. This clone may be a read error of a much larger clone one base away. The rearrangement uses TRBV6-6 and TRBJ2-3; D assignment may be TRBD1 or TRBD2 (5 bases each). Per germline, CDR1 MNHNY and CDR2 SVGAGI (reference sequence). This CDR3 contains 13 residues. The CDR3 sequence: CASRSSGRDAQYF. CDR3 in DNA: TGTGCCAGCAGATCGTCAGGGAGAGATGCGCAGTATTTT.

This clonotype was recorded many times. This chain uses TRBV12-3 or TRBV12-4 with TRBJ1-4; TRBD1 matches 7 bases. Trimming at V came to 2 bases and at J to 3 bases, leaving 0 bases not matched to a gene. The CDR3 length is 14 residues. In DNA form, the CDR3 reads TGTGCCAGCAGTTTACAGGGGGCTAATGAAAAACTGTTTTTT. The encoded protein is CASSLQGANEKLFF.

This clonotype has ten or more counts. This chain connects TRBV7-9 to TRBJ2-7; a possible D gene is TRBD1 (6 bases). The CDR3 runs to 14 residues. V lost 0 bases and J lost 3, with 9 bases in between. CDR1 is SEHNR, CDR2 FQNEAQ, per germline (reference sequence). CDR3 region: CASSLAVQGYEQYF. CDR3 bases: TGTGCCAGCAGCTTAGCGGTACAGGGCTACGAGCAGTACTTC.

In this sample, this clonotype turned up many times. One junction end does not reproduce the germline sequence, and a read error may be involved. V and J are TRBV12-3 or TRBV12-4 and TRBJ1-1; D may be TRBD1 (6 bases). The CDR3 totals 12 residues. The CDR3: CASSFQGTEAFF. In nucleotides, the CDR3 is TGCGCCAGCAGCTTTCAGGGGACTGAAGCTTTCTTT.

The gene calls are TRBV4-1 and TRBJ2-7, with a weak D call TRBD2 (5 bases). V gave up 3 bases and J gave up 4 bases, with 10 bases separating them. This CDR3 is 13 amino acids long. The V gene's germline CDR1 is MGHRA and CDR2 YSYEKL. The CDR3 loop is CASSQWTGYEQYF. CDR3 sequence (DNA): TGCGCCAGCAGCCAGTGGACGGGATACGAGCAGTACTTC.

This chain joins TRBV4-2 and TRBJ2-1, with TRBD2 identical over 8 bases. This CDR3 is built from 16 residues. The germline V gene has CDR1 LGHNA and CDR2 YNFKEQ. Unmatched junction bases numbered 8, after V lost 1 base and J lost 6 bases. CDR3 region: CASSQVSAGAGNEQFF. The CDR3 coding sequence is TGTGCCAGCAGCCAAGTGTCAGCGGGGGCCGGCAATGAGCAGTTCTTC.

The rearrangement uses TRBV5-1 and TRBJ2-1; 15 bases align to TRBD2. Germline V gives CDR1 SGHRS, CDR2 YFSETQ. This CDR3 is 16 amino acids long. Unmatched junction bases numbered 6, after V lost 4 bases and J lost 7 bases. As DNA, the CDR3 is TGCGCCAGCAGCGGACTAGCGGGGGGGCTCGAAAATGAGCAGTTCTTC. Encoded protein: CASSGLAGGLENEQFF.